The rows below give T cell receptor beta chains drawn from one sample of a study of identifying expanded T cells in peripheral blood. The table came from immunoSEQ multiplex PCR; TCRdb's copy has only in-frame clones and leaves some out. Among 80,000 to 90,000 clones listed, around 89% were seen once. Sequencing used blood. These receptors all come from a person between 18 and 75 years old in good health. Each CDR3 is given with its conserved first and last residue. D genes are given only for firm matches. The size of a clone is reported for some rows only, either as once, few or many, or as a class for expanded clones.

cdr3_aa | cdr3_nt | d_call | clone_size | j_call | v_call
CASSWSISYNEQFF | TGTGCCAGCAGCTGGTCCATCTCCTACAATGAGCAGTTCTTC | . | . | TRBJ2-1 | TRBV5-5
CASSRVVREYFNYGYTF | TGTGCCAGCAGTCGGGTCGTCCGAGAGTATTTTAACTATGGCTACACCTTC | . | . | TRBJ1-2 | TRBV5-6
CASSDPGRRDTQYF | TGTGCCAGCAGTGACCCCGGTAGGAGGGATACGCAGTATTTT | . | . | TRBJ2-3 | TRBV25-1
CASRGAGDTGELFF | TGTGCCAGCAGAGGAGCAGGGGACACCGGGGAGCTGTTTTTT | . | . | TRBJ2-2 | TRBV28
CASSESGGQGTEKLFF | TGCGCCAGCAGTGAGTCGGGGGGACAGGGGACTGAAAAACTGTTTTTT | TRBD1 | . | TRBJ1-4 | TRBV10-2
CASSSLAGGPDTGELFF | TGTGCCAGCAGTTCCTTAGCGGGAGGGCCAGACACCGGGGAGCTGTTTTTT | TRBD2 | . | TRBJ2-2 | TRBV28
CASIEQGRRTGELFF | TGTGCCAGCATCGAACAGGGGAGGAGGACCGGGGAGCTGTTTTTT | . | . | TRBJ2-2 | TRBV7-2
CASSKDRGLNSPLHF | TGTGCCAGCAGCAAGGACAGAGGCCTTAATTCACCCCTCCACTTT | . | once | TRBJ1-6 | TRBV7-6
CASRFRDYLSDTQYF | TGTGCCAGCAGGTTCCGGGACTATCTTTCAGATACGCAGTATTTT | TRBD2 | . | TRBJ2-3 | TRBV7-2
CASSPLRHVGRTQYF | TGTGCCAGCAGTCCTCTTCGACATGTCGGGAGGACCCAGTACTTC | . | . | TRBJ2-5 | TRBV27
CASNVGQTSPLHF | TGTGCCAGTAACGTGGGGCAGACTTCACCCCTCCACTTT | . | once | TRBJ1-6 | TRBV6-5
CASSHRELTDTQYF | TGCGCCAGCAGCCACAGGGAGTTGACAGATACGCAGTATTTT | . | . | TRBJ2-3 | TRBV4-1
CASGSGVNTEAFF | TGTGCCTCGGGGAGCGGAGTGAACACTGAAGCTTTCTTT | . | . | TRBJ1-1 | TRBV10-3
CASSGTPQVHGYTF | TGTGCCAGCAGTGGAACGCCTCAGGTCCATGGCTACACCTTC | . | . | TRBJ1-2 | TRBV25-1
CASSQGLSADTQYF | TGCGCCAGCAGCCAAGGGTTGAGTGCAGATACGCAGTATTTT | . | . | TRBJ2-3 | TRBV4-3
CASSGNPPYGYTF | TGTGCCAGCAGCGGGAATCCCCCCTATGGCTACACCTTC | . | . | TRBJ1-2 | TRBV27
CASRPRGSTDTQYF | TGTGCCAGTAGGCCGCGGGGGAGCACAGATACGCAGTATTTT | TRBD2 | once | TRBJ2-3 | TRBV19
CASSLRGWNGYTF | TGTGCCAGCAGTCTCCGGGGCTGGAATGGCTACACCTTC | . | . | TRBJ1-2 | TRBV5-6
CASSQLGTYNEQFF | TGTGCCAGCAGCCAATTGGGGACTTACAATGAGCAGTTCTTC | . | . | TRBJ2-1 | TRBV14
CASSQEIGPPTNEKLFF | TGCGCCAGCAGCCAAGAGATCGGACCACCAACTAATGAAAAACTGTTTTTT | . | . | TRBJ1-4 | TRBV4-3
CATSRSTSLNTEAFF | TGTGCCACCAGCAGAAGTACGAGCCTGAACACTGAAGCTTTCTTT | . | . | TRBJ1-1 | TRBV15
CATSRQSSTDTQYF | TGTGCTACTTCTAGGCAATCTAGCACAGATACGCAGTATTTT | . | once | TRBJ2-3 | TRBV10-3
CASSFSGGGTGELFF | TGCGCCAGCAGCTTCTCGGGAGGGGGGACCGGGGAGCTGTTTTTT | TRBD2 | . | TRBJ2-2 | TRBV5-1
CASSAAGTGSLTHNPNTEAFF | TGTGCCAGCAGCGCAGCCGGGACAGGGAGCCTCACCCATAATCCAAACACTGAAGCTTTCTTT | TRBD1 | . | TRBJ1-1 | TRBV13
CASSPPLQGFETQYF | TGTGCCAGCAGTCCCCCTCTACAGGGGTTCGAGACCCAGTACTTC | TRBD1 | . | TRBJ2-5 | TRBV28
CASSPRQSSYNEQFF | TGTGCCAGCTCACCACGACAGAGCTCCTACAATGAGCAGTTCTTC | . | . | TRBJ2-1 | TRBV18
CASSSLTGGAETQYF | TGTGCCAGCAGCTCTTTAACAGGGGGCGCGGAGACCCAGTACTTC | TRBD1 | . | TRBJ2-5 | TRBV7-6
CASSLFRGSRSGELFF | TGTGCCAGCAGCTTATTTCGCGGGAGTAGATCCGGGGAGCTGTTTTTT | TRBD2 | . | TRBJ2-2 | TRBV7-2
CASSLRQGPPYEQYF | TGTGCCAGCAGCCTGAGACAGGGGCCCCCCTACGAGCAGTACTTC | TRBD1 | . | TRBJ2-7 | TRBV9
CASSGDSSYEQYF | TGTGCCAGCAGCGGGGACAGTTCCTACGAGCAGTACTTC | TRBD1 | . | TRBJ2-7 | TRBV6-6
CASSPRASEDTEAFF | TGTGCCAGCAGCCCAAGAGCCTCCGAGGACACTGAAGCTTTCTTT | . | . | TRBJ1-1 | TRBV5-5
CASNGQGPGSLYF | TGCGCCAGCAACGGACAGGGGCCAGGTAGTTTGTACTTC | TRBD1 | . | TRBJ2-7 | TRBV10-2
CASSGGGGRRGETQYF | TGTGCCAGCAGTGGCGGGGGGGGGAGAAGAGGAGAGACCCAGTACTTC | TRBD2 | once | TRBJ2-5 | TRBV6-4
CASSVETGASEAFF | TGTGCCAGTAGTGTGGAGACAGGGGCCAGTGAAGCTTTCTTT | TRBD1 | . | TRBJ1-1 | TRBV19
CASSSGVLEAFF | TGTGCCAGCAGTTCAGGGGTACTTGAAGCTTTCTTT | . | once | TRBJ1-1 | TRBV5-5
CASAGGRQPGTRQHF | TGTGCCAGCGCGGGGGGGCGTCAGCCCGGGACCCGTCAGCATTTT | . | once | TRBJ1-5 | TRBV7-2
CASSFQFGEQYF | TGTGCCAGCAGCTTCCAATTTGGAGAGCAGTACTTC | . | . | TRBJ2-7 | TRBV7-8
CASSGRGGSYEQYF | TGTGCCAGCAGCGGGCGCGGGGGATCCTACGAGCAGTACTTC | TRBD2 | . | TRBJ2-7 | TRBV9
CASSNPLYGTAQEDTQYF | TGTGCCAGCAGCAACCCATTATACGGGACAGCTCAGGAAGATACGCAGTATTTT | TRBD1 | . | TRBJ2-3 | TRBV9
CASRPGLAEYYNEQFF | TGTGCCAGCAGACCCGGGCTAGCGGAATACTACAATGAGCAGTTCTTC | TRBD2 | . | TRBJ2-1 | TRBV2
CASSLVLQETQYF | TGTGCCAGCAGCTTGGTGTTACAAGAGACCCAGTACTTC | . | . | TRBJ2-5 | TRBV5-4
CASSPTGQGNYGYTF | TGTGCCAGCTCACCGACGGGACAAGGGAACTATGGCTACACCTTC | . | . | TRBJ1-2 | TRBV18
CAGTGGPTNYGYTF | TGTGCCGGAACAGGGGGTCCGACTAACTATGGCTACACCTTC | TRBD1 | . | TRBJ1-2 | TRBV2
CASSSRLAIPSTDTQYF | TGTGCCAGCAGCTCGAGACTCGCCATACCTAGCACAGATACGCAGTATTTT | . | . | TRBJ2-3 | TRBV7-9
CASSVGQGARAFF | TGTGCCAGTAGTGTAGGACAGGGGGCGCGAGCTTTCTTT | TRBD1 | . | TRBJ1-1 | TRBV19
CASSPVPIRGTEAFF | TGTGCCAGCAGCCCAGTACCTATTCGGGGCACTGAAGCTTTCTTT | . | . | TRBJ1-1 | TRBV5-6
CASSETGQGIHTQYF | TGTGCCAGCAGTGAGACGGGACAGGGGATACATACGCAGTATTTT | TRBD1 | . | TRBJ2-3 | TRBV6-1
CATSKGGSPEAFF | TGTGCCACCAGCAAAGGGGGTTCTCCTGAAGCTTTCTTT | . | . | TRBJ1-1 | TRBV15
CASSPYRGHTEAFF | TGCGCCAGCAGCCCGTACAGGGGTCACACTGAAGCTTTCTTT | TRBD1 | . | TRBJ1-1 | TRBV4-3
CASSFRWGLAGVPYEQYF | TGTGCCAGCAGTTTTCGGTGGGGACTAGCGGGAGTCCCCTACGAGCAGTACTTC | TRBD2 | . | TRBJ2-7 | TRBV27